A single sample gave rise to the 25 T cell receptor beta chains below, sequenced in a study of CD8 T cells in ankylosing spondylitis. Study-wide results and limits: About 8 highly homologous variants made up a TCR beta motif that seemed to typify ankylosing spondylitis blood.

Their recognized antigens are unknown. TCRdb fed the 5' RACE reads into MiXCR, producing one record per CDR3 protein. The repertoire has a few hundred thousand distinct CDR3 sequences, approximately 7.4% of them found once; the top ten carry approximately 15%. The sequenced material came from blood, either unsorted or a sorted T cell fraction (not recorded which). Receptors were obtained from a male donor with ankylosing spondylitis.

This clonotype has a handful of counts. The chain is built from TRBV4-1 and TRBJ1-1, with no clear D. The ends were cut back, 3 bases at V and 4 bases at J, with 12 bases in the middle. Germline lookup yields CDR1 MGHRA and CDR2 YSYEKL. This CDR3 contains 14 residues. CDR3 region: CASSQRSGSTEAFF. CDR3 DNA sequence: TGCGCCAGCAGCCAGAGGTCGGGGAGCACTGAAGCTTTCTTT.

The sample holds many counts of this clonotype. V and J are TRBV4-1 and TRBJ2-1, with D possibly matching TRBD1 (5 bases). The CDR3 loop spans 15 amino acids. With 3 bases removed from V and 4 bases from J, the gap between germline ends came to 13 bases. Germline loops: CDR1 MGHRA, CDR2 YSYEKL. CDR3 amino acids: CASSHRGILYNEQFF. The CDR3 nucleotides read TGCGCCAGCAGCCATAGGGGCATCTTATACAATGAGCAGTTCTTC.

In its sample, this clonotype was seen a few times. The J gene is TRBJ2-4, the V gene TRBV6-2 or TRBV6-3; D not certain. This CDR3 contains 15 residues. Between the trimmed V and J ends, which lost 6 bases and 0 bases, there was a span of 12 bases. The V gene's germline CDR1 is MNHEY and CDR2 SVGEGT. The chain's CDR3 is CASRGVTEAKNIQYF. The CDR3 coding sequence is TGTGCCAGCAGAGGTGTGACCGAAGCCAAAAACATTCAGTACTTC.

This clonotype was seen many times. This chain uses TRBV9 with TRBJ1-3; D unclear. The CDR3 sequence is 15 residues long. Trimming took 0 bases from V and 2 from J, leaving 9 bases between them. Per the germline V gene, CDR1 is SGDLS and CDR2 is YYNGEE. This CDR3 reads CASSVGGGTGNTIYF. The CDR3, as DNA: TGTGCCAGCAGCGTAGGCGGAGGGACTGGAAACACCATATATTTT.

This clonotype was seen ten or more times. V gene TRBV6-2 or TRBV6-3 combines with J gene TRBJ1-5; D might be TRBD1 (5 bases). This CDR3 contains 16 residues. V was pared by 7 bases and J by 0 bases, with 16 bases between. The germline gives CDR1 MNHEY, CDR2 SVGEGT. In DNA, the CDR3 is TGTGCCAGCACCCCCCGCAGGGCCAGTAGCAATCAGCCCCAGCATTTT. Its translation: CASTPRRASSNQPQHF.

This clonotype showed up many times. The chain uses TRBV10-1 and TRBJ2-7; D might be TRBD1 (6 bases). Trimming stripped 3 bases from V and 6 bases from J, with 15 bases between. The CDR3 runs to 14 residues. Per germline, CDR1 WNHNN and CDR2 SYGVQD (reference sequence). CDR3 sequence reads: CASSDYGTPTEQYF. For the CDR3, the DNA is TGCGCCAGCAGTGATTACGGGACACCCACCGAGCAGTACTTC.

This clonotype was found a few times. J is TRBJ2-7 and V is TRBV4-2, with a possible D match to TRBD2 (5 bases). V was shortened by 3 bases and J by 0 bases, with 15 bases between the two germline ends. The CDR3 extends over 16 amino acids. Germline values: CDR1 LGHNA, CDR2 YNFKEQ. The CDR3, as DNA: TGTGCCAGCAGCCACCCCGGCGAGGGAAACTCCTACGAGCAGTACTTC. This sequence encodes CASSHPGEGNSYEQYF.

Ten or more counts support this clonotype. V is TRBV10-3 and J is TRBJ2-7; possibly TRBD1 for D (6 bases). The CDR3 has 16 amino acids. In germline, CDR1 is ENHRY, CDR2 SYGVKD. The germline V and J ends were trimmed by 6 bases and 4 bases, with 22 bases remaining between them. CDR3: CAIRRSDRLRGYEQYF. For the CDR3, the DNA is TGTGCCATCAGAAGATCGGACAGACTAAGAGGGTACGAGCAGTACTTC.

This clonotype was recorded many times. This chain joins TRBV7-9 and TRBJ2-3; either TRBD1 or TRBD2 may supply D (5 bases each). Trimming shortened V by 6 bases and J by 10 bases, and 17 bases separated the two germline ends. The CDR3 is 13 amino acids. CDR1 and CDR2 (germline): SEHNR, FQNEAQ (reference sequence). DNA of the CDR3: TGTGCCAGCAGTTTTCCGGGGCCCAGTTCGCAGTATTTT. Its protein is CASSFPGPSSQYF.

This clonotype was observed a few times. The DNA for the CDR3 is TGTGCCAGCAGCCCTGACAGGGTTTCCTACAATGAGCAGTTCTTC. As protein: CASSPDRVSYNEQFF. The chain recombines TRBV4-2 with TRBJ2-1; TRBD1 matches at 7 bases. The CDR3 totals 15 residues. Trimming removed 4 bases from V and 1 base from J; junction bases left unmatched: 4. Germline values: CDR1 LGHNA, CDR2 YNFKEQ.

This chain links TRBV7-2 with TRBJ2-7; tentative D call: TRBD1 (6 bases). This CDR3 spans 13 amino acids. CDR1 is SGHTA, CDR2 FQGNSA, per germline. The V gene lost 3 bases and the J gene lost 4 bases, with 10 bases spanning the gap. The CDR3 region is CASSLPGAYEQYF. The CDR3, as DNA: TGTGCCAGCAGCTTGCCAGGGGCATACGAGCAGTACTTC.

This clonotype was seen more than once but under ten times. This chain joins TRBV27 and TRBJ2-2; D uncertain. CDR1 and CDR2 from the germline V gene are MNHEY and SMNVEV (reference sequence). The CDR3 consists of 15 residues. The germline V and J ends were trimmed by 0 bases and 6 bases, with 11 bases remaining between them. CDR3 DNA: TGTGCCAGCAGTTTATCGGGGTTCGGCTCCGGGGAGCTGTTTTTT. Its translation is CASSLSGFGSGELFF.

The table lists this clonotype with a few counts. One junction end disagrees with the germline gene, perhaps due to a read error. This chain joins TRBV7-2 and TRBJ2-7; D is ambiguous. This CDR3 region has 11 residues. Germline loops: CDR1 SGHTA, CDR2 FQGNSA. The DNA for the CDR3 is TGTGTCAGCAGCTTAACCCACGAGCAGTACTTC. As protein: CVSSLTHEQYF.

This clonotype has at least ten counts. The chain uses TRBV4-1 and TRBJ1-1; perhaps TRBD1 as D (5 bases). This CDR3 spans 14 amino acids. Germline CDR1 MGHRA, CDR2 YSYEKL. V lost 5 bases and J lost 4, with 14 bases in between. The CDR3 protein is CASSYGGGSTEAFF. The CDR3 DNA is TGCGCCAGCAGCTATGGCGGGGGGAGCACTGAAGCTTTCTTT.

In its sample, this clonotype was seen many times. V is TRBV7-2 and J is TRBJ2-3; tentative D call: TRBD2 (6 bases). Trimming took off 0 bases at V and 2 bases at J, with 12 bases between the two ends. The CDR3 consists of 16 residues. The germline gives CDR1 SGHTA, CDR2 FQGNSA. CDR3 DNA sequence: TGTGCCAGCAGCTTAGCTTCCCCGGGAGCCACAGATACGCAGTATTTT. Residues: CASSLASPGATDTQYF.

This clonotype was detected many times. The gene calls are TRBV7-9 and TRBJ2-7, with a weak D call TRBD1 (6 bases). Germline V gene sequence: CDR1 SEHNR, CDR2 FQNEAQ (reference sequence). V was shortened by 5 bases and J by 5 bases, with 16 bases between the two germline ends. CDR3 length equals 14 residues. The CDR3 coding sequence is TGTGCCAGCAGCGCCGCTGGCAGGGGACACGAGCAGTACTTC. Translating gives CASSAAGRGHEQYF.

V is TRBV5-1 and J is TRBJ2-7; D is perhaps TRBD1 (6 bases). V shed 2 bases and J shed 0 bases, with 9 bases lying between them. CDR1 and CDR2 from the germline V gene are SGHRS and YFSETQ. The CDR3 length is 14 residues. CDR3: CASSFLTGSYEQYF. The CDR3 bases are TGCGCCAGCAGCTTCTTGACAGGCTCCTACGAGCAGTACTTC.

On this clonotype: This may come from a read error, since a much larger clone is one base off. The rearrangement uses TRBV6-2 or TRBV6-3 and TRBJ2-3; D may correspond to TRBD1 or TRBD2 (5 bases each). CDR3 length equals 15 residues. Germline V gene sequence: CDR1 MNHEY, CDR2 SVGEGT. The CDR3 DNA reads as TGTACCAGCAGCGCAGGGACCGCTAGTACGGATACGCAGTATTTT. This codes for CTSSAGTASTDTQYF.

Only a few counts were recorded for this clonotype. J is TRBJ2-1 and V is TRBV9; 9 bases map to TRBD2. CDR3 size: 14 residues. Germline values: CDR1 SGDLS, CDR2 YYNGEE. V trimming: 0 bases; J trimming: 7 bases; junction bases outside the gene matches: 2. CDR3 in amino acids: CASSVGAGGNEQFF. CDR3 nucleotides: TGTGCCAGCAGCGTAGGGGCGGGGGGGAATGAGCAGTTCTTC.

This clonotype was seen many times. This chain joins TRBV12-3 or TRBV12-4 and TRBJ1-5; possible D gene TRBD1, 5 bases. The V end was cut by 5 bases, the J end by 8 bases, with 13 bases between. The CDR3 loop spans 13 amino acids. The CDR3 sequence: CASSGTLREPQHF. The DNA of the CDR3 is TGTGCCAGCAGTGGGACCCTACGGGAGCCCCAGCATTTT.

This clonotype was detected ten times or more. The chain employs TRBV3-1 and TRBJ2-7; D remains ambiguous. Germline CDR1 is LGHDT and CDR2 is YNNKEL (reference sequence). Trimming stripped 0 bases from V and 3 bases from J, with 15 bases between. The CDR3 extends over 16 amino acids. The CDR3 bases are TGTGCCAGCAGCCAAGATGGTCCGGAAGCAGTCTACGAGCAGTACTTC. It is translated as CASSQDGPEAVYEQYF.

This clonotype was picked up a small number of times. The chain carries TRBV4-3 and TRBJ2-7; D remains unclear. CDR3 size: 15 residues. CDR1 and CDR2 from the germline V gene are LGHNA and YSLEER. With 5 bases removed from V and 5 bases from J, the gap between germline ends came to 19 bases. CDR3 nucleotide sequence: TGCGCCAGCAGCTCCACCCATTCCAGAGTGCACGAGCAGTACTTC. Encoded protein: CASSSTHSRVHEQYF.

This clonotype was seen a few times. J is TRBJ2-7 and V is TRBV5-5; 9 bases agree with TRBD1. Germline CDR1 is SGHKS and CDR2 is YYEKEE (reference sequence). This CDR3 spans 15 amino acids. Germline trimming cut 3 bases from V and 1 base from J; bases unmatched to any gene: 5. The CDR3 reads CASSWTGDDSYEQYF. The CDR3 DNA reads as TGTGCCAGCAGCTGGACAGGGGACGATTCCTACGAGCAGTACTTC.

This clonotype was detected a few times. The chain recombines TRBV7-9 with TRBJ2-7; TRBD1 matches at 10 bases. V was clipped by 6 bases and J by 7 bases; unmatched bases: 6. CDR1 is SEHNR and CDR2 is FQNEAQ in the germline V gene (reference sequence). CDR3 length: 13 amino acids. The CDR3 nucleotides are TGTGCCAGCAGAACCGGGACAGGGGTTGAGCAGTACTTC. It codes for CASRTGTGVEQYF.

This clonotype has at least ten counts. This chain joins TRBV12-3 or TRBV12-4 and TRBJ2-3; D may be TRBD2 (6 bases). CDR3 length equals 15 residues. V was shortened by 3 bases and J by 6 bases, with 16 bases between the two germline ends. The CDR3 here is CASSFLAGLRDTQYF. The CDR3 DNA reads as TGTGCCAGCAGTTTTTTAGCTGGACTAAGGGATACGCAGTATTTT.